Described below is a single T cell receptor beta chain sequence and its context. CDR1 is SQVTM and CDR2 is ANQGSEA in the germline V gene. V lost 4 bases and J lost 5, with 12 bases in between. The CDR3 is made up of 12 amino acids. This sample was taken from a study of cytomegalovirus exposure and HLA in healthy donors. In the PCR, 60 Vbeta and 13 Jbeta primers were used. In the source study's methods: Counted up in a later analysis, unique TCR beta chains came to 60 million to 95 million, with around 9.9 million shared. Assay used: immunoSEQ multiplex PCR; TCRdb lists only in-frame clones, some missing. The DNA was the basis for D and trimming; V, J and clone size are from that table. This table has about 110,000 clones, approximately 12% appearing once.

V is TRBV29-1 and J is TRBJ2-7; perhaps TRBD1 as D (5 bases). The source material was PBMCs. This sequence originates from a man in his forties or fifties in good health and CMV-seropositive. The CDR3 loop is CSVAQGFNEQYF. The CDR3 DNA is TGCAGCGTTGCGCAGGGCTTCAACGAGCAGTACTTC.